These 10 T cell receptor beta chains were all obtained from the same sample, sequenced in a study of glioma-infiltrating T cells. Using RNA template, CDR3s of TCR alpha and beta were amplified with iRepertoire arm-PCR. In TCRdb, the multiplex PCR reads were re-called with MiXCR into one record per CDR3 protein. The sample yields some 110,000 distinct CDR3 sequences, roughly 25% seen once. The source material was glioma tissue, nonneoplastic brain tissue, or PBMCs (not recorded which). The source is a human donor with low-grade glioma or glioblastoma, undergoing nonglioma brain surgery, or in good health (not recorded which).

This clonotype was detected many times. As DNA, the CDR3 is TGCGCCAGCAGCCAACAGGGGGCAAGTGAAAAACTGTTTTTT. It specifies CASSQQGASEKLFF. V is TRBV4-3 and J is TRBJ1-4, with 8 bases fitting TRBD1. V shed 2 bases and J 7 bases; nucleotides not matched to a gene: 3. The CDR3 runs to 14 residues. CDR1 is LGHNA and CDR2 is YSLEER in the germline V gene.

Many counts were recorded for this clonotype. V is TRBV15 and J is TRBJ2-1; TRBD1 aligns across 9 bases. The V and J ends lost 6 bases and 2 bases, in that order; junction bases with no gene match: 5. CDR1 and CDR2 (germline): LNHNV, YYDKDF (reference sequence). This CDR3 is 15 amino acids long. CDR3 DNA sequence: TGTGCCACCAGTAAGGGACAGGGAACCTACAATGAGCAGTTCTTC. Encoded protein: CATSKGQGTYNEQFF.

About this clonotype: A read error may produce the germline difference seen at one junction end. The CDR3 here is CASTGLSLHSGASVLTF. The CDR3, as DNA: TGTGCCAGCACGGGACTTTCGCTGCACTCTGGGGCCAGCGTCCTGACCTTC. The chain joins TRBV6-2 or TRBV6-3 to TRBJ2-6, with D maybe TRBD2 (6 bases). This CDR3 has 17 amino acids. CDR1 MNHEY and CDR2 SVGEGT come from the germline V gene.

This clonotype was counted many times. The chain is built from TRBV2 and TRBJ1-4; 7 positions agree with TRBD1. With V trimmed by 7 bases and J by 8 bases, 10 bases remained unmatched. CDR1 is SNHLY, CDR2 FYNNEI, per germline. This CDR3 comprises 14 residues. The CDR3 here is CASTEDRVREKLFF. CDR3 DNA: TGTGCCAGCACCGAAGACAGGGTTCGGGAAAAACTGTTTTTT.

In this sample, this clonotype turned up a few times. The rearrangement joins TRBV4-1 to TRBJ1-5; D unclear. The CDR3 covers 16 residues. The germline CDR1 and CDR2 sequences are MGHRA and YSYEKL. The V end was cut by 6 bases, the J end by 0 bases, with 15 bases between. CDR3 DNA: TGCGCCAGCAGTCCCACCCCCGACAATAGCAATCAGCCCCAGCATTTT. Its translation: CASSPTPDNSNQPQHF.

CDR3 loop: CASSEGTSGSNEQFF. The DNA of the CDR3 is TGCGCCAGCAGCGAGGGGACTAGCGGGAGTAATGAGCAGTTCTTC. The J gene is TRBJ2-1, the V gene TRBV5-1, with 14 bases fitting TRBD2. The V gene's germline CDR1 is SGHRS and CDR2 YFSETQ. The CDR3 runs to 15 residues. J gave up 7 bases and V 4 bases, and 4 bases lay outside the gene matches. Full variable domain (rest looked up from reference TRBV5-1 and TRBJ2-1): KAGVTQTPRYLIKTRGQQVTLSCSPISGHRSVSWYQQTPGQGLQFLFEYFSETQRNKGNFPGRFSGRQFSNSRSEMNVSTLELGDSALYLCASSEGTSGSNEQFFGPGTRLTVL.

At least ten counts were recorded for this clonotype. The CDR3 DNA reads as TGTGCCAGCAGTTACATCGGGACTAACACAGATACGCAGTATTTT. This codes for CASSYIGTNTDTQYF. This chain joins TRBV6-2 or TRBV6-3 and TRBJ2-3, with 7 bases identical to TRBD2. After removal of 2 bases from V and 2 bases from J, the junction contained 4 bases not matched to a gene. Germline V gives CDR1 MNHEY, CDR2 SVGEGT. The CDR3 runs 15 residues.

This clonotype has a count of ten or more. This chain connects TRBV2 to TRBJ1-1; 7 positions agree with TRBD1. The ends lost 7 bases at V and 6 bases at J; junction bases unmatched: 11. The CDR3 contains 14 residues. CDR1 and CDR2 from the germline V gene are SNHLY and FYNNEI. Written as DNA, the CDR3 is TGTGCCAGCATGCCCGGGACAGCTTTAGCTGAAGCTTTCTTT. It translates to CASMPGTALAEAFF.

In its sample, this clonotype was seen many times. The chain uses TRBV24-1 and TRBJ2-1; 8 bases align to TRBD1. This CDR3 has 15 amino acids. J gave up 9 bases and V 2 bases, and 8 bases lay outside the gene matches. Looked up from germline, CDR1 is KGHDR and CDR2 is SFDVKD. The CDR3 protein is CATSDSGQARVEQFF. CDR3 in DNA: TGTGCCACCAGTGATTCGGGACAGGCGAGGGTTGAGCAGTTCTTC.

As regards this clonotype: Compared with germline, one end of the junction differs, possibly owing to a read error. This rearrangement joins TRBV3-1 to TRBJ2-7; 8 positions match TRBD1. Looked up from germline, CDR1 is LGHDT and CDR2 is YNNKEL (reference sequence). The CDR3 spans 13 residues. The CDR3: CASSPGQGYEQHF. As DNA, the CDR3 is TGTGCCAGCAGCCCCGGACAGGGATACGAGCAGCACTTC.